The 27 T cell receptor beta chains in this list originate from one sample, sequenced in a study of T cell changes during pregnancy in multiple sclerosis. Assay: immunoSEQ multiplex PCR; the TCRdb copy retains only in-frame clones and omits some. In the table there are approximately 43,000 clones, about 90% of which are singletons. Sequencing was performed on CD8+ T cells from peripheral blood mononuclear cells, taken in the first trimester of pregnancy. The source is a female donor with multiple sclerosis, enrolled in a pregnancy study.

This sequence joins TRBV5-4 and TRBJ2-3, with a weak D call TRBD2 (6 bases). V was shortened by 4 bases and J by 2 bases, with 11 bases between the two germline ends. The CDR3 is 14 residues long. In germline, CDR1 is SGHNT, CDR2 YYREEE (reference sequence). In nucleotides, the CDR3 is TGTGCCAGCAGCGAGGGACTCGCCACAGATACGCAGTATTTT. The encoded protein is CASSEGLATDTQYF.

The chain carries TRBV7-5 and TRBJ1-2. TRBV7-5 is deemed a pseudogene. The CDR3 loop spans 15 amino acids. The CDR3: CVRSLADRWRDGYTF. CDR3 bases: TGTGTCAGAAGCCTCGCTGACAGATGGAGGGATGGCTACACCTTC.

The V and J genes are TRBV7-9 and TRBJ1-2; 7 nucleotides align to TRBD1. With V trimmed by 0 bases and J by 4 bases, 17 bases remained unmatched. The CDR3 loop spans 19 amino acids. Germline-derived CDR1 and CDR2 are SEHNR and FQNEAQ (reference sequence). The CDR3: CASSLAVDRFNEPSYGYTF. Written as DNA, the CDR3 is TGTGCCAGCAGCTTAGCTGTGGACAGGTTCAACGAGCCCAGCTATGGCTACACCTTC.

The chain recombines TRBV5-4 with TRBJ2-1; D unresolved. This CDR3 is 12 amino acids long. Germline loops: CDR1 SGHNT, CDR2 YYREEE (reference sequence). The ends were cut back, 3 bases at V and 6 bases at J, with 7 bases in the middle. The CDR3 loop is CASSSGLNEQFF. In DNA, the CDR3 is TGTGCCAGCAGCTCCGGTCTCAATGAGCAGTTCTTC.

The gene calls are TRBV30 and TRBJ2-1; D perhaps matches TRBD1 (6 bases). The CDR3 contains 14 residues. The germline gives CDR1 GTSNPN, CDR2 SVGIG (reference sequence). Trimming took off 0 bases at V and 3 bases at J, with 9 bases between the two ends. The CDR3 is CAWSVRDNYNEQFF. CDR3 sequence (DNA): TGTGCCTGGAGTGTACGGGACAACTACAATGAGCAGTTCTTC.

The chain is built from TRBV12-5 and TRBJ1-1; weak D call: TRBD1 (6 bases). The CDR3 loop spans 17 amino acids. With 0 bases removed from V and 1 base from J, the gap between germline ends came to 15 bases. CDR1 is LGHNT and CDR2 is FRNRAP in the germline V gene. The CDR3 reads CASGLVIGGQTNTEAFF. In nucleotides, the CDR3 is TGTGCTAGTGGTTTGGTAATAGGAGGACAGACGAACACTGAAGCTTTCTTT.

In DNA, the CDR3 is TGTGCCTGGACTAGCGGGGGCAATGAGCAGTTCTTC. Protein product: CAWTSGGNEQFF. The genes are TRBV30 and TRBJ2-1; 10 nucleotides line up with TRBD2. From germline, CDR1 is GTSNPN and CDR2 SVGIG (reference sequence). Trimming removed 4 bases from V and 6 bases from J; junction bases left unmatched: 0. The CDR3 covers 12 residues.

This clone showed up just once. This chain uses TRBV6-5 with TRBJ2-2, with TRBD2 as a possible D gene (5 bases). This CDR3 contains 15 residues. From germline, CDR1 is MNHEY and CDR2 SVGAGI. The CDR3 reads CVSRKGDSNTGELFF. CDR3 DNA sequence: TGTGTTAGCAGGAAGGGAGACTCGAACACCGGGGAGCTGTTTTTT.

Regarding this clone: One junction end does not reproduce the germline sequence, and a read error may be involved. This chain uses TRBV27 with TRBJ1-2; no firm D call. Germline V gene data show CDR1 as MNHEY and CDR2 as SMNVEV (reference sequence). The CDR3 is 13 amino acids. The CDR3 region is CASSSLGYYGYTF. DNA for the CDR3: TGTGCCAGCAGTTCCCTTGGGTACTATGGTTACACCTTC.

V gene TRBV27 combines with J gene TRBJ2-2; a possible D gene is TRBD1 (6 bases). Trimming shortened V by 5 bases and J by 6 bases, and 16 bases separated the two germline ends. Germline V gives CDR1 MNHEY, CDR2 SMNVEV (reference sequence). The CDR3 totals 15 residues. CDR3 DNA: TGTGCCAGCAGTGACAGGAGTGACGCAGCCGGGGAGCTGTTTTTT. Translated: CASSDRSDAAGELFF.

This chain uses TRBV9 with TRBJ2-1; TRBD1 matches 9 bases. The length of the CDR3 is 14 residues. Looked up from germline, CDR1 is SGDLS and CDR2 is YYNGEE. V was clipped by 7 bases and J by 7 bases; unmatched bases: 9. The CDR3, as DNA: TGTGCCAGCGGAAGTGGACAGGGGTGGAATGAGCAGTTCTTC. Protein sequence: CASGSGQGWNEQFF.

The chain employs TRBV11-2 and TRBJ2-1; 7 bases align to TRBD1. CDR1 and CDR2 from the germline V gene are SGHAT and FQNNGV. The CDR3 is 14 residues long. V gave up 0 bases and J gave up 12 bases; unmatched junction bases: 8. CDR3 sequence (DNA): TGTGCCAGCAGCTTAGAGCCCGGGACAGCTGTGCAGTTCTTC. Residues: CASSLEPGTAVQFF.

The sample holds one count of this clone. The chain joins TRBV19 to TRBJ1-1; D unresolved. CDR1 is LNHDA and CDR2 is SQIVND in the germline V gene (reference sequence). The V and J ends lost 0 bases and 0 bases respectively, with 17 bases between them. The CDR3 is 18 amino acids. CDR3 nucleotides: TGTGCCAGTAGTATAGATAGGCGGAGTCTCGATATGAACACTGAAGCTTTCTTT. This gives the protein CASSIDRRSLDMNTEAFF.

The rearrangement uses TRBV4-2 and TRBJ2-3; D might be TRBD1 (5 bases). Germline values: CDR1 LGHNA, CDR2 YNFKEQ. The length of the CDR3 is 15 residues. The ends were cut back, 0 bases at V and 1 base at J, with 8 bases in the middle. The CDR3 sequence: CASSQDQGGTDTQYF. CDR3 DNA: TGTGCCAGCAGCCAAGACCAAGGGGGCACAGATACGCAGTATTTT.

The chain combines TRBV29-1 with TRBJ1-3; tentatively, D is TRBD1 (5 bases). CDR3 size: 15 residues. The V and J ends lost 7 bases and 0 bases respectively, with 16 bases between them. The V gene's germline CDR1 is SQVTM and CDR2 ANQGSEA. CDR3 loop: CSARVGALSGNTIYF. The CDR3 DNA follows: TGCAGCGCCCGCGTTGGGGCCCTCTCTGGAAACACCATATATTTT.

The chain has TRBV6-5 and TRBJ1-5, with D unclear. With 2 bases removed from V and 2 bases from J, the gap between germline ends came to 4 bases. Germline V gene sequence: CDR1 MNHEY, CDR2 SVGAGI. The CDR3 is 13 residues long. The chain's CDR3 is CASSYQGNQPQHF. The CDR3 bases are TGTGCCAGCAGTTACCAGGGCAATCAGCCCCAGCATTTT.

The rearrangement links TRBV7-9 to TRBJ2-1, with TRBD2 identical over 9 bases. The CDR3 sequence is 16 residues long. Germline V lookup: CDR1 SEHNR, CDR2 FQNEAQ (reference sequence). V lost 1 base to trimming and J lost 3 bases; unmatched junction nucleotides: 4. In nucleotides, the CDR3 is TGTGCCAGCAGCTTAGGGTGGCGGGAGGGCTACAATGAGCAGTTCTTC. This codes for CASSLGWREGYNEQFF.

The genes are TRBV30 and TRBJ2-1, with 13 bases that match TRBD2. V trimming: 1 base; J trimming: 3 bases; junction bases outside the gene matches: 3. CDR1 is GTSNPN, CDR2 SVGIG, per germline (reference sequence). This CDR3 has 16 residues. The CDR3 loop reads CAWSGGTSGNYNEQFF. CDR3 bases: TGTGCCTGGAGTGGAGGGACTAGCGGGAACTACAATGAGCAGTTCTTC.

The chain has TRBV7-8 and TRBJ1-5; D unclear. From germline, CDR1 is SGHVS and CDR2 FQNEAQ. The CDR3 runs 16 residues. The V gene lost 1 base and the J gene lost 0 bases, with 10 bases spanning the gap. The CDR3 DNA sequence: TGTGCCAGCAGCTTAGGTTACAGTTATAGCAATCAGCCCCAGCATTTT. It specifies CASSLGYSYSNQPQHF. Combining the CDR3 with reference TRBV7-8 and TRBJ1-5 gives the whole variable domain GAGVSQSPRYKVAKRGQDVALRCDPISGHVSLFWYQQALGQGPEFLTYFQNEAQLDKSGLPSDRFFAERPEGSVSTLKIQRTQQEDSAVYLCASSLGYSYSNQPQHFGDGTRLSIL.

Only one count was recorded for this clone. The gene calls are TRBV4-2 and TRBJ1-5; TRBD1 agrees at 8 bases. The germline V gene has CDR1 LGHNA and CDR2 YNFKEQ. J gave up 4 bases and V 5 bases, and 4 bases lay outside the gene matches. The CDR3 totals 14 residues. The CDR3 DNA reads TGTGCCAGCAGCTCTGACAGGGGTAATCAGCCCCAGCATTTT. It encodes CASSSDRGNQPQHF.

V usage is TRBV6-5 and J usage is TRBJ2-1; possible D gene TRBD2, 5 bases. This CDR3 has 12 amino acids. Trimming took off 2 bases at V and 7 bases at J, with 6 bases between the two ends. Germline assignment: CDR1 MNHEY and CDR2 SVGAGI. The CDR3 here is CASSYGGNEQFF. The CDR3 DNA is TGTGCCAGCAGTTACGGCGGGAATGAGCAGTTCTTC.

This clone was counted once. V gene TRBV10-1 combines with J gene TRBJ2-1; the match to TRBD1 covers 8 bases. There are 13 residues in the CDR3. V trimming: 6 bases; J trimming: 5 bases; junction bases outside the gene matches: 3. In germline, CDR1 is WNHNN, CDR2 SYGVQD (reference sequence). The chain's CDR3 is CASSRDRNNEQFF. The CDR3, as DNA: TGCGCCAGCAGCCGGGACAGGAACAATGAGCAGTTCTTC.

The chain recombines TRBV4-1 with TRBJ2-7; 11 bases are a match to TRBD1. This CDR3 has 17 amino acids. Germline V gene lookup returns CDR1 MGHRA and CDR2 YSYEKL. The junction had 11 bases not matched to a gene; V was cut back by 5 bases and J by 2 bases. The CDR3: CASSAGIPGQGAYEQYF. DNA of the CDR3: TGCGCCAGCAGCGCAGGAATACCGGGACAGGGGGCCTACGAGCAGTACTTC.

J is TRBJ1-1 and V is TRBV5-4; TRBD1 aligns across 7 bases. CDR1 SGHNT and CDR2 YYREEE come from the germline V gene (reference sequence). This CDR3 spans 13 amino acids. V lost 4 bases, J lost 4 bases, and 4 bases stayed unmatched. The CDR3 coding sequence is TGTGCCAGCAGCACACAGGGGAGCACTGAAGCTTTCTTT. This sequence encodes CASSTQGSTEAFF.

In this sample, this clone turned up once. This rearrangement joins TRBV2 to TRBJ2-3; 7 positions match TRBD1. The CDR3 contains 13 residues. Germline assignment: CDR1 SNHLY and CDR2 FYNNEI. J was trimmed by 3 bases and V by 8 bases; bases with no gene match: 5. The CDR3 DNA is TGTGCCAGCTACACGGGACAGACAGATACGCAGTATTTT. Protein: CASYTGQTDTQYF.

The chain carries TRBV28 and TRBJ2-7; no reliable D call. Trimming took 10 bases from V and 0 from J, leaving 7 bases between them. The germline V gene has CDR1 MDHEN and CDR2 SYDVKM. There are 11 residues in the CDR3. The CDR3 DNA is TGTGCCACCGAGAGCTCCTACGAGCAGTACTTC. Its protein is CATESSYEQYF.

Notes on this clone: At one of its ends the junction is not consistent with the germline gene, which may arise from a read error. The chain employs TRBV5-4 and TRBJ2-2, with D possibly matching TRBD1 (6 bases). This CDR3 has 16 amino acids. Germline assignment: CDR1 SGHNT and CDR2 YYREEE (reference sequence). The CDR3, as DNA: TGCGCCAGCAGCCAATTTTTGGACAGCTTCACCGGGGAGCTGTTTTTT. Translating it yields CASSQFLDSFTGELFF. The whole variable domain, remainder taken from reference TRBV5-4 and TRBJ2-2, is ETGVTQSPTHLIKTRGQQVTLRCSSQSGHNTVSWYQQALGQGPQFIFQYYREEENGRGNFPPRFSGLQFPNYSSELNVNALELDDSALYLCASSQFLDSFTGELFFGEGSRLTVL.